The rows below give T cell receptor beta chains drawn from one sample of a study of T cells in Graves' hyperthyroidism and ophthalmopathy. TCRdb used MiXCR to reprocess the multiplex PCR reads, holding one entry per CDR3 protein. The table has 650,000 to 800,000 distinct CDR3 sequences, less than 45% seen once. The sample comprised peripheral blood or thyroid tissue (not recorded which). The receptor set was obtained from an adult man with Graves' disease, either hyperthyroidism or ophthalmopathy (not recorded which). CDR3s include the opening cysteine and the closing phenylalanine or tryptophan. A D gene is named only where the DNA matches it firmly. Size is stated for part of the rows, as once, few or many counts, or as a class when the clone is expanded.

d_call j_call v_call clone_size cdr3_aa cdr3_nt
- TRBJ1-6 TRBV7-8 many CASRSSLYSPLHF TGTGCCAGCAGGTCTTCGCTTTATTCACCCCTCCACTTT
- TRBJ2-6 TRBV5-1 few CASSQGQTSSGANVLTF TGCGCCAGCAGCCAGGGACAGACTAGCTCTGGGGCCAACGTCCTGACTTTC
- TRBJ2-5 TRBV12-3/TRBV12-4 - CASSSGTRNQETQYF TGTGCCAGCAGTTCCGGGACACGCAACCAAGAGACCCAGTACTTC
- TRBJ1-1 TRBV29-1 many CSVEDWRVSTEAFF TGCAGCGTTGAAGATTGGAGGGTTAGCACTGAAGCTTTCTTT
- TRBJ2-7 TRBV11-2 - CASSPQSGTQSYEQYF TGTGCCAGCAGCCCACAGTCCGGGACCCAGTCCTACGAGCAGTACTTC
- TRBJ1-1 TRBV19 - CASLVGGRTNAEAFF TGTGCCAGCCTGGTGGGAGGTCGGACGAACGCTGAAGCTTTCTTT
- TRBJ1-4 TRBV7-6 few CASSPRGGATNEKLFF TGTGCCAGCAGCCCTCGGGGGGGTGCAACTAATGAAAAACTGTTTTTT
- TRBJ1-5 TRBV2 many CASSGDRSGNQPQHF TGTGCCAGCAGTGGCGACAGATCTGGCAATCAGCCCCAGCATTTT
TRBD2 TRBJ2-3 TRBV29-1 - CSARGGKVDTQYF TGCAGCGCGCGGGGGGGCAAGGTAGATACGCAGTATTTT
- TRBJ1-5 TRBV19 - CASRKSRGGQPQHF TGTGCCAGTAGAAAAAGCCGGGGCGGTCAGCCCCAGCATTTT
- TRBJ2-7 TRBV5-1 - CASSLDGGPYLGQYF TGCGCCAGCAGCTTGGACGGTGGCCCTTATTTAGGGCAGTACTTC
- TRBJ1-1 TRBV4-1 many CASSQVGLVLFF TGCGCCAGCAGCCAAGTGGGACTGGTTTTGTTCTTT
TRBD1 TRBJ1-1 TRBV29-1 - CSVVRDRGNTEAFF TGCAGCGTTGTCCGAGACAGGGGGAACACTGAAGCTTTCTTT
- TRBJ1-4 TRBV24-1 many CATSGADQKLFF TGTGCCACCAGTGGGGCAGATCAAAAACTGTTTTTT
TRBD1 TRBJ1-1 TRBV2 many CASSEEGTGGSEAFF TGTGCCAGCAGTGAAGAAGGGACAGGGGGCTCTGAAGCTTTCTTT
TRBD1 TRBJ1-1 TRBV29-1 - CSVEDLDRGETEAFF TGCAGCGTTGAAGACCTGGACAGGGGCGAGACTGAAGCTTTCTTT
- TRBJ1-1 TRBV7-9 many CASSQGQTEAFF TGTGCCAGCAGTCAAGGACAGACTGAAGCTTTCTTT